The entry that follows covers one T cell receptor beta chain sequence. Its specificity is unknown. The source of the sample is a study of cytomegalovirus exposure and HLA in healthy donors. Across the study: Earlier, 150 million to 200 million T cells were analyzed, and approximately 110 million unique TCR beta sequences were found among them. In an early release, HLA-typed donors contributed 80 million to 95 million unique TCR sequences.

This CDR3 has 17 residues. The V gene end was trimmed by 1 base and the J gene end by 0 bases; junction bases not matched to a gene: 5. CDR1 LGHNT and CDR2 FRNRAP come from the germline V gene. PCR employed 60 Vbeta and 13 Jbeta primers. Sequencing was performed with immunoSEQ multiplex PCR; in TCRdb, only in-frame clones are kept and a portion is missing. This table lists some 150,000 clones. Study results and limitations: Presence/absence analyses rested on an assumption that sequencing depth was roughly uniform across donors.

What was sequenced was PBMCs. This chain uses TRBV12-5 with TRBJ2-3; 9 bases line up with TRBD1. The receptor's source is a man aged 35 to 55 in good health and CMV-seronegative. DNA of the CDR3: TGTGCTAGTGGTTTGGCCCCCGGGACAGGGAGCACAGATACGCAGTATTTT. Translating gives CASGLAPGTGSTDTQYF.